The 21 T cell receptor beta chains below come from one sample, sequenced in a study of T cells in Graves' hyperthyroidism and ophthalmopathy. Amplified regions were TCR beta CDR3 sequences from RNA transcripts. TCR CDR3 regions were first amplified by RT-PCR with HTBI primers. From the multiplex PCR reads, TCRdb called clonotypes with MiXCR, one entry per CDR3 protein. The table shows 400,000 to 550,000 distinct CDR3 sequences, with under 15% occurring only once. The material sequenced was blood. The receptor set was obtained from a woman in her late teens or twenties with Graves' hyperthyroidism.

This rearrangement joins TRBV4-1 to TRBJ2-7; 10 nucleotides match TRBD1. The CDR3 runs 16 residues. The J segment lost 3 bases and the V segment lost 2 bases, leaving 7 bases of the junction unmatched. Per the germline V gene, CDR1 is MGHRA and CDR2 is YSYEKL. This CDR3 is CASSQPNRDRGYEQYF. CDR3 DNA: TGCGCCAGCAGCCAACCCAACCGGGACAGGGGCTACGAGCAGTACTTC.

This clonotype was counted ten times or more. This chain uses TRBV10-3 with TRBJ2-3; no clear D. V shed 3 bases and J shed 4 bases, with 5 bases lying between them. The CDR3 has 12 amino acids. Germline CDR1 reads ENHRY; CDR2 reads SYGVKD. The CDR3 reads CAISEYSDTQYF. The CDR3 nucleotides are TGTGCCATCAGTGAATATTCAGATACGCAGTATTTT.

This clonotype was observed a few times. V usage is TRBV19 and J usage is TRBJ1-3; 8 nucleotides match TRBD1. This CDR3 is 11 amino acids long. The J segment lost 7 bases and the V segment lost 9 bases, leaving 2 bases of the junction unmatched. Germline-derived CDR1 and CDR2 are LNHDA and SQIVND (reference sequence). CDR3 DNA sequence: TGTGCCAGCCGACAGGGGAACACCATATATTTT. It specifies CASRQGNTIYF. The full variable domain, its missing parts supplied by reference TRBV19 and TRBJ1-3, is DGGITQSPKYLFRKEGQNVTLSCEQNLNHDAMYWYRQDPGQGLRLIYYSQIVNDFQKGDIAEGYSVSREKKESFPLTVTSAQKNPTAFYLCASRQGNTIYFGEGSWLTVV.

V usage is TRBV9 and J usage is TRBJ2-7; 7 bases are shared with TRBD2. Trimming took 0 bases from V and 4 from J; bases not matched to a gene: 7. Germline CDR1 reads SGDLS; CDR2 reads YYNGEE. The CDR3 is made up of 15 amino acids. The CDR3 region is CASSVGGGRVYEQYF. The CDR3 DNA reads as TGTGCCAGCAGCGTAGGGGGCGGGAGAGTTTACGAGCAGTACTTC.

This clonotype was counted a few times. The chain couples TRBV7-3 to TRBJ2-7; 10 nucleotides match TRBD1. Unmatched junction bases numbered 17, after V lost 4 bases and J lost 5 bases. The CDR3 has 18 amino acids. Germline V lookup: CDR1 SGHTA, CDR2 FQGTGA. The CDR3 spells CASSSPGQSGQGVHEQYF. The CDR3 nucleotides read TGTGCCAGCAGCTCCCCCGGCCAATCCGGACAGGGGGTCCACGAGCAGTACTTC.

The chain uses TRBV12-3 or TRBV12-4 and TRBJ2-5; D not certain. The CDR3 runs to 11 residues. Trimming shortened V by 4 bases and J by 5 bases, and 5 bases separated the two germline ends. CDR3 nucleotides: TGTGCCAGCAGTTCGACGGAGACCCAGTACTTC. This codes for CASSSTETQYF.

This clonotype was seen a handful of times. V gene TRBV7-2 combines with J gene TRBJ2-4, with 7 positions matching TRBD1. V was pared by 3 bases and J by 6 bases, with 11 bases of the junction left unmatched. The length of the CDR3 is 16 residues. Germline V gene lookup returns CDR1 SGHTA and CDR2 FQGNSA. The CDR3: CASSFQGQRAGNIQYF. For the CDR3, the DNA is TGTGCCAGCAGCTTTCAGGGACAGAGGGCAGGAAACATTCAGTACTTC.

This clonotype was seen repeatedly, ten times or more. This chain links TRBV2 with TRBJ2-5, with unresolved D. The V gene's germline CDR1 is SNHLY and CDR2 FYNNEI. The CDR3 loop spans 14 amino acids. V lost 10 bases and J 2 bases, leaving 17 bases between the germline ends. CDR3 amino acids: CATQLGSVQETQYF. The CDR3 coding sequence is TGTGCCACTCAACTCGGGTCAGTACAAGAGACCCAGTACTTC.

This clonotype has just a few counts. The chain links TRBV10-2 to TRBJ2-5; D uncertain. Germline CDR1 reads WSHSY; CDR2 reads SAAADI. This CDR3 comprises 15 residues. Trimming took 6 bases from V and 5 from J, leaving 19 bases between them. Here the CDR3 DNA reads TGCGCCAGCAGCGAACTGACCGAGGATGGCGAGACCCAGTACTTC. It yields the protein CASSELTEDGETQYF.

This clonotype has ten or more counts. A junction end diverges from the germline sequence, so it may reflect a read error. The rearrangement links TRBV10-2 to TRBJ1-2; no clear D gene. This CDR3 has 13 amino acids. The V gene's germline CDR1 is WSHSY and CDR2 SAAADI. The CDR3 DNA reads TGCGCCAGTAGTGACAATTCGGACTATGGCTACACCTTC. Its protein is CASSDNSDYGYTF.

This clonotype has a count of ten or more. The V and J genes are TRBV12-5 and TRBJ2-3; TRBD1 is a possible D gene (5 bases). This CDR3 is 13 amino acids long. Trimming removed 3 bases from V and 6 bases from J, with 10 bases in between. In germline, CDR1 is LGHNT, CDR2 FRNRAP. The CDR3 DNA reads as TGTGCTAGTGGTTTTGGACGACAGGATACGCAGTATTTT. Translating gives CASGFGRQDTQYF. Full variable domain (outside the CDR3, taken from reference TRBV12-5 and TRBJ2-3): DARVTQTPRHKVTEMGQEVTMRCQPILGHNTVFWYRQTMMQGLELLAYFRNRAPLDDSGMPKDRFSAEMPDATLATLKIQPSEPRDSAVYFCASGFGRQDTQYFGPGTRLTVL.

This clonotype was detected many times. The chain links TRBV11-1 to TRBJ1-2, with TRBD1 matching over 9 bases. The CDR3 length is 12 residues. Per germline, CDR1 SGHAT and CDR2 FQDESV (reference sequence). Unmatched junction bases numbered 3, after V lost 8 bases and J lost 5 bases. For the CDR3, the DNA is TGTGCCAGCCGAGGGACAGGGTATGGCTACACCTTC. Its protein is CASRGTGYGYTF.

This clonotype has at least ten counts. The chain couples TRBV19 to TRBJ1-3; D is unresolved. Looked up from germline, CDR1 is LNHDA and CDR2 is SQIVND (reference sequence). This CDR3 is built from 15 residues. Trimming took off 3 bases at V and 0 bases at J, with 9 bases between the two ends. As DNA, the CDR3 is TGTGCCAGTAGTATGTACCAGAGCTCTGGAAACACCATATATTTT. It encodes CASSMYQSSGNTIYF.

This clonotype came up many times. The V and J genes are TRBV11-1 and TRBJ2-2, with TRBD2 matching over 13 bases. CDR1 and CDR2 (germline): SGHAT, FQDESV (reference sequence). The CDR3 is 15 amino acids. V was pared by 8 bases and J by 7 bases, with 7 bases of the junction left unmatched. The CDR3 DNA reads TGTGCCAGCGGCCAGGGACTAGCGGGATTCGGGGAGCTGTTTTTT. This sequence encodes CASGQGLAGFGELFF.

V usage is TRBV7-8 and J usage is TRBJ2-7; the match to TRBD2 covers 7 bases. Germline V CDR1 and CDR2: SGHVS, FQNEAQ. Losses at the gene ends were 4 bases for V and 7 bases for J; bases not matched to a gene: 10. This CDR3 region has 14 residues. The CDR3 sequence: CASSYMAGEGEQYF. The CDR3 DNA reads TGTGCCAGCAGCTACATGGCGGGAGAGGGGGAGCAGTACTTC.

A few counts support this clonotype. The genes are TRBV24-1 and TRBJ2-7, with D possibly matching TRBD2 (5 bases). Trimming shortened V by 6 bases and J by 8 bases, and 10 bases separated the two germline ends. CDR1 KGHDR and CDR2 SFDVKD come from the germline V gene. The CDR3 runs 11 residues. The DNA of the CDR3 is TGTGCCACCAGTTTAAGCGGTAAGCAGTACTTC. Residues: CATSLSGKQYF.

This clonotype was observed many times. This chain joins TRBV7-3 and TRBJ1-1, with D uncertain. V shed 4 bases and J shed 1 base, with 13 bases lying between them. CDR3 length equals 15 residues. The V gene's germline CDR1 is SGHTA and CDR2 FQGTGA. The CDR3 reads CASSSTDGTNTEAFF. CDR3 nucleotides: TGTGCCAGCAGCTCCACGGACGGAACGAACACTGAAGCTTTCTTT.

This clonotype has a count of ten or more. The rearrangement links TRBV12-3 or TRBV12-4 to TRBJ1-1; TRBD1 might be the D (5 bases). The CDR3 loop spans 14 amino acids. V gave up 3 bases and J gave up 0 bases, with 8 bases separating them. CDR3 region: CASSFGDLNTEAFF. In nucleotides, the CDR3 is TGTGCCAGCAGTTTCGGGGACCTGAACACTGAAGCTTTCTTT.

In its sample, this clonotype was seen many times. This chain links TRBV30 with TRBJ1-6; no firm D call. The CDR3 has 14 amino acids. The V end lost 3 bases, the J end lost 6 bases, and 12 bases lay between the germline ends. Germline V lookup: CDR1 GTSNPN, CDR2 SVGIG (reference sequence). CDR3 coding DNA: TGTGCCTGGAGCCCCCCGCTAAGTAATTCACCCCTCCACTTT. This gives the protein CAWSPPLSNSPLHF. Full variable domain (remainder filled in from reference TRBV30 and TRBJ1-6): SQTIHQWPATLVQPVGSPLSLECTVEGTSNPNLYWYRQAAGRGLQLLFYSVGIGQISSEVPQNLSASRPQDRQFILSSKKLLLSDSGFYLCAWSPPLSNSPLHFGNGTRLTVT.

Comment on this clonotype: Just one base apart from a much larger clone, this may be a read error. The J gene is TRBJ1-1, the V gene TRBV12-3 or TRBV12-4; no clear D. The CDR3 is 14 residues long. Trimming shortened V by 4 bases and J by 4 bases, and 13 bases separated the two germline ends. The CDR3 DNA sequence: TGTGCCAGCAGTTCCGACAATTTGAGCACTGAAGCTTTCTTT. The encoded protein is CASSSDNLSTEAFF.

This clonotype has ten or more counts. This sequence joins TRBV2 and TRBJ1-1; 7 bases are a match to TRBD1. The V and J ends lost 7 bases and 8 bases, in that order; junction bases with no gene match: 10. The CDR3 runs to 13 residues. Germline CDR1 reads SNHLY; CDR2 reads FYNNEI. CDR3 DNA: TGTGCCAGCATTCGACAGGGCCTCTACGAAGCTTTCTTT. This codes for CASIRQGLYEAFF.